A single sample is the source of the 20 T cell receptor beta chains below, sequenced in a study of blood T cell repertoires in COVID-19. Measured with immunoSEQ multiplex PCR; TCRdb has only the in-frame clones, and not every one. The sample records 300,000 or so clones, approximately 84% being singletons. The sequenced material came from PBMCs or T cells enriched from blood (not recorded which). These receptors were collected from a woman aged 18-29 years who had recovered from COVID-19.

The chain links TRBV5-4 to TRBJ2-7; possibly TRBD2 for D (6 bases). The length of the CDR3 is 16 residues. Looked up from germline, CDR1 is SGHNT and CDR2 is YYREEE (reference sequence). Trimming cost V 1 base and J 4 bases, with 18 bases left between them. As DNA, the CDR3 is TGTGCCAGCAGCTTGCACACGACTAGGCAAGCTTACGAGCAGTACTTC. Protein: CASSLHTTRQAYEQYF.

The chain is built from TRBV7-9 and TRBJ1-2, with D uncertain. Looked up from germline, CDR1 is SEHNR and CDR2 is FQNEAQ (reference sequence). The CDR3 totals 15 residues. With 2 bases removed from V and 0 bases from J, the gap between germline ends came to 10 bases. CDR3 loop: CASSLSAVANYGYTF. The DNA of the CDR3 is TGTGCCAGCAGCTTATCGGCGGTAGCTAACTATGGCTACACCTTC.

V usage is TRBV12-3 or TRBV12-4 and J usage is TRBJ2-1; D is perhaps TRBD2 (5 bases). The CDR3 extends over 13 amino acids. Trimming stripped 5 bases from V and 7 bases from J, with 12 bases between. CDR3 bases: TGTGCCAGCAGTGCTAATCGCGGGAATGAGCAGTTCTTC. Translating it yields CASSANRGNEQFF.

The rearrangement links TRBV9 to TRBJ1-1; 7 bases are a match to TRBD1. Trimming at V came to 0 bases and at J to 7 bases, leaving 6 bases not matched to a gene. The length of the CDR3 is 14 residues. The germline gives CDR1 SGDLS, CDR2 YYNGEE. CDR3 amino acids: CASSVVRQGFEAFF. Written as DNA, the CDR3 is TGTGCCAGCAGCGTAGTGAGACAGGGATTTGAAGCTTTCTTT. Looking up the rest from reference TRBV9 and TRBJ1-1 gives the full variable domain: DSGVTQTPKHLITATGQRVTLRCSPRSGDLSVYWYQQSLDQGLQFLIQYYNGEERAKGNILERFSAQQFPDLHSELNLSSLELGDSALYFCASSVVRQGFEAFFGQGTRLTVV.

V is TRBV14 and J is TRBJ2-7, with D unclear. This CDR3 region has 14 residues. The V gene's germline CDR1 is SGHDN and CDR2 FVKESK. The V end lost 4 bases, the J end lost 0 bases, and 10 bases lay between the germline ends. CDR3 loop: CASSPEVGSYEQYF. CDR3 DNA: TGTGCCAGCAGCCCCGAGGTAGGCTCCTACGAGCAGTACTTC. The complete variable domain, with remaining parts taken from reference TRBV14 and TRBJ2-7, reads EAGVTQFPSHSVIEKGQTVTLRCDPISGHDNLYWYRRVMGKEIKFLLHFVKESKQDESGMPNNRFLAERTGGTYSTLKVQPAELEDSGVYFCASSPEVGSYEQYFGPGTRLTVT.

V and J are TRBV7-9 and TRBJ1-1; 9 bases map to TRBD1. The V and J ends lost 4 bases and 6 bases, in that order; junction bases with no gene match: 9. The CDR3 loop spans 15 amino acids. Germline V gives CDR1 SEHNR, CDR2 FQNEAQ (reference sequence). CDR3 region: CASSSPGDRVSEAFF. DNA for the CDR3: TGTGCCAGCAGCTCTCCGGGGGACAGGGTCTCTGAAGCTTTCTTT.

This clone appeared a single time. This sequence joins TRBV28 and TRBJ2-1, with D possibly matching TRBD2 (6 bases). Germline CDR1 reads MDHEN; CDR2 reads SYDVKM. CDR3 size: 17 residues. Trimming cost V 2 bases and J 0 bases, with 14 bases left between them. The CDR3 sequence is CASSLLDSGSSYNEQFF. The CDR3 nucleotides read TGTGCCAGCAGTTTACTTGATAGCGGAAGCTCCTACAATGAGCAGTTCTTC.

This clone was picked up one time. Distinct nucleotide sequences in the sample also encode this CDR3. This chain connects TRBV4-1 to TRBJ2-1, with a possible D match to TRBD2 (6 bases). CDR1 and CDR2 (germline): MGHRA, YSYEKL. V lost 0 bases and J lost 0, with 12 bases in between. The CDR3 totals 17 residues. The CDR3 spells CASSQEGSRDSYNEQFF. CDR3 DNA sequence: TGCGCCAGCAGCCAAGAAGGTTCGCGGGACTCCTACAATGAGCAGTTCTTC.

This chain uses TRBV2 with TRBJ2-3; TRBD2 agrees at 9 bases. The germline V gene has CDR1 SNHLY and CDR2 FYNNEI. The CDR3 contains 15 residues. J was trimmed by 3 bases and V by 5 bases; bases with no gene match: 6. Written as DNA, the CDR3 is TGTGCCAGCAGTTTGGGACTAGCAGAGACAGATACGCAGTATTTT. Its translation: CASSLGLAETDTQYF.

The chain employs TRBV6-5 and TRBJ2-5, with a weak D call TRBD2 (6 bases). In germline, CDR1 is MNHEY, CDR2 SVGAGI. The CDR3 contains 15 residues. The V and J ends lost 6 bases and 5 bases respectively, with 19 bases between them. The DNA for the CDR3 is TGTGCCAGCAGGGATCGGACTATCGGGAAGGAGACCCAGTACTTC. Its translation: CASRDRTIGKETQYF.

This chain links TRBV19 with TRBJ1-2, with TRBD1 as a possible D gene (5 bases). In germline, CDR1 is LNHDA, CDR2 SQIVND (reference sequence). The CDR3 is 14 residues long. V was pared by 5 bases and J by 2 bases, with 12 bases between. The CDR3 DNA follows: TGTGCCAGTAGTGTTTGGGGGGAAAACTATGGCTACACCTTC. Its protein is CASSVWGENYGYTF.

The chain couples TRBV10-3 to TRBJ2-4; 10 bases agree with TRBD2. The germline V gene encodes CDR1 ENHRY and CDR2 SYGVKD. The J segment lost 8 bases and the V segment lost 0 bases, leaving 10 bases of the junction unmatched. This CDR3 region has 17 residues. The CDR3 DNA reads as TGTGCCATCAGTGAGTCGATACTAGCGGGAAAGGAGGACATTCAGTACTTC. Its protein is CAISESILAGKEDIQYF.

Only one count was recorded for this clone. The chain couples TRBV27 to TRBJ1-2; TRBD1 matches at 7 bases. The CDR3 contains 14 residues. With V trimmed by 3 bases and J by 4 bases, 5 bases remained unmatched. The germline V gene has CDR1 MNHEY and CDR2 SMNVEV (reference sequence). CDR3 in amino acids: CASSFRQGFYGYTF. Here the CDR3 DNA reads TGTGCCAGCAGTTTTCGACAGGGATTCTATGGCTACACCTTC.

The V call is TRBV2, the J call TRBJ1-6, with 8 nucleotides matching TRBD1. The CDR3 has 15 amino acids. CDR1 and CDR2 from the germline V gene are SNHLY and FYNNEI. The J segment lost 7 bases and the V segment lost 3 bases, leaving 5 bases of the junction unmatched. Written as DNA, the CDR3 is TGTGCCAGCAGTGATAGGACAGGGCGCAATTCACCCCTCCACTTT. It is translated as CASSDRTGRNSPLHF.

The chain carries TRBV30 and TRBJ2-3; D remains unclear. The germline V and J ends were trimmed by 2 bases and 2 bases, with 11 bases remaining between them. CDR1 is GTSNPN and CDR2 is SVGIG in the germline V gene (reference sequence). The CDR3 contains 14 residues. The CDR3 is CAWSKTSATDTQYF. Written as DNA, the CDR3 is TGTGCCTGGAGTAAGACGAGCGCCACAGATACGCAGTATTTT.

The rearrangement joins TRBV30 to TRBJ1-2, with TRBD1 matching over 7 bases. V lost 3 bases and J lost 13; bases outside the gene matches: 20. Germline V gene data show CDR1 as GTSNPN and CDR2 as SVGIG (reference sequence). The CDR3 contains 15 residues. In DNA form, the CDR3 reads TGTGCCTGGAGAAAACTCAACCGGGACAGTGTATTCTTCACCTTC. This sequence encodes CAWRKLNRDSVFFTF.

The rearrangement links TRBV3-1 (or the pseudogene TRBV3-2) to TRBJ2-2; weak D call: TRBD2 (5 bases). Germline CDR1 LGHDT, CDR2 YNNKEL (reference sequence). This CDR3 comprises 16 residues. Between the trimmed V and J ends, which lost 2 bases and 1 base, there was a span of 11 bases. As DNA, the CDR3 is TGTGCCAGCAGCCAATTTGGAGCGGTGAACACCGGGGAGCTGTTTTTT. Translated: CASSQFGAVNTGELFF.

The J gene is TRBJ2-7, the V gene TRBV7-3, with 8 nucleotides matching TRBD2. After removal of 5 bases from V and 2 bases from J, the junction contained 8 bases not matched to a gene. Germline-derived CDR1 and CDR2 are SGHTA and FQGTGA. The CDR3 totals 15 residues. CDR3 protein: CASSPGAGGPYEQYF. DNA for the CDR3: TGTGCCAGCAGCCCGGGGGCGGGGGGCCCCTACGAGCAGTACTTC.

The chain recombines TRBV30 with TRBJ2-5, with 7 positions matching TRBD1. The ends lost 4 bases at V and 5 bases at J; junction bases unmatched: 7. Germline CDR1 is GTSNPN and CDR2 is SVGIG (reference sequence). This CDR3 has 13 amino acids. CDR3 protein: CAWKRTGPETQYF. The CDR3 DNA reads as TGTGCCTGGAAGAGGACAGGCCCTGAGACCCAGTACTTC.

The chain recombines TRBV28 with TRBJ1-3; no reliable D call. The germline V gene encodes CDR1 MDHEN and CDR2 SYDVKM. The length of the CDR3 is 14 residues. V was shortened by 8 bases and J by 0 bases, with 11 bases between the two germline ends. The CDR3 is CASSDTNSGNTIYF. CDR3 nucleotides: TGTGCCAGCTCTGACACCAACTCTGGAAACACCATATATTTT.